Listed here are 27 T cell receptor beta chains from one sample, sequenced in a study of blood T cell repertoires in COVID-19. Profiled with immunoSEQ multiplex PCR; TCRdb holds only in-frame clones, not every one. There are about 250,000 clones in the sample; about nine tenths occur only once, and under 6.5% lies in the top ten. The source material was PBMCs or T cells enriched from blood (not recorded which). The source is a woman aged 25-40 years with acute COVID-19.

V and J are TRBV18 and TRBJ2-1; TRBD2 matches 10 bases. This CDR3 has 17 amino acids. Trimming removed 1 base from V and 5 bases from J; junction bases left unmatched: 8. Per germline, CDR1 KGHSH and CDR2 LQKENI. The CDR3 DNA reads TGTGCCAGCTCACCACGGGGAATAGCGGGGGGCAACAATGAGCAGTTCTTC. Encoded protein: CASSPRGIAGGNNEQFF. Filled out from reference TRBV18 and TRBJ2-1, the complete variable domain reads NAGVMQNPRHLVRRRGQEARLRCSPMKGHSHVYWYRQLPEEGLKFMVYLQKENIIDESGMPKERFSAEFPKEGPSILRIQQVVRGDSAAYFCASSPRGIAGGNNEQFFGPGTRLTVL.

The CDR3 protein is CASSVVASGQNEQFF. The CDR3 coding sequence is TGTGCCAGCAGCGTAGTGGCTAGCGGCCAGAATGAGCAGTTCTTC. The chain uses TRBV9 and TRBJ2-1; 7 bases agree with TRBD2. The CDR3 sequence is 15 residues long. The trim removed 0 bases at V and 7 bases at J, leaving 7 bases unmatched. Germline CDR1 and CDR2: SGDLS and YYNGEE.

J is TRBJ2-1 and V is TRBV28; 10 bases fit TRBD2. The CDR3 runs 16 residues. Looked up from germline, CDR1 is MDHEN and CDR2 is SYDVKM. V was clipped by 2 bases and J by 2 bases; unmatched bases: 3. The CDR3 reads CASSLITSGTYNEQFF. CDR3 DNA: TGTGCCAGCAGTTTAATAACTAGCGGGACCTACAATGAGCAGTTCTTC.

The chain uses TRBV5-1 and TRBJ2-3; D call uncertain. The CDR3 loop spans 16 amino acids. V dropped 3 bases and J dropped 0 bases, with 14 bases sitting between them. Germline V lookup: CDR1 SGHRS, CDR2 YFSETQ. CDR3 loop: CASSSPSRPSTDTQYF. The CDR3 DNA is TGCGCCAGCAGCTCCCCCTCCAGGCCGAGCACAGATACGCAGTATTTT.

V gene TRBV2 combines with J gene TRBJ1-4; D unresolved. Trimming left V 8 bases short and J 1 base short, with 8 bases between. CDR3 size: 13 residues. Germline V gene sequence: CDR1 SNHLY, CDR2 FYNNEI. CDR3 in DNA: TGTGCCAGCGATAGAGAAACTAATGAAAAACTGTTTTTT. Its translation is CASDRETNEKLFF.

The chain recombines TRBV5-5 with TRBJ2-1, with D possibly TRBD2 on 6 matching bases. Germline assignment: CDR1 SGHKS and CDR2 YYEKEE (reference sequence). Trimming took 0 bases from V and 4 from J, leaving 11 bases between them. CDR3 length equals 15 residues. CDR3 DNA sequence: TGTGCCAGCAGCTTGGGCGGGGCCTCGTACAATGAGCAGTTCTTC. The encoded protein is CASSLGGASYNEQFF.

The rearrangement links TRBV27 to TRBJ2-7, with a tentative D call TRBD2 (6 bases). V gave up 3 bases and J gave up 2 bases, with 11 bases separating them. This CDR3 contains 14 residues. Germline assignment: CDR1 MNHEY and CDR2 SMNVEV (reference sequence). This chain's CDR3 is CASSFRGTPYEQYF. The CDR3 nucleotides read TGTGCCAGCAGTTTCCGCGGGACCCCCTACGAGCAGTACTTC.

The chain has TRBV4-3 and TRBJ2-3; 7 nucleotides align to TRBD1. This CDR3 is 16 amino acids long. The junction had 6 bases not matched to a gene; V was cut back by 0 bases and J by 3 bases. CDR1 and CDR2 from the germline V gene are LGHNA and YSLEER. This CDR3 is CASSQDKGASTDTQYF. CDR3 in DNA: TGCGCCAGCAGCCAAGATAAGGGGGCGAGTACAGATACGCAGTATTTT.

V is TRBV25-1 and J is TRBJ1-4, with D uncertain. Deletions cut 7 bases from V and 4 bases from J, with 19 bases between. The CDR3 totals 16 residues. Germline V lookup: CDR1 MGHDK, CDR2 SYGVNS. The CDR3 DNA reads TGTGCCAGCACTGCCGGTCCCGAAATCCTTAATGAAAAACTGTTTTTT. This sequence encodes CASTAGPEILNEKLFF.

This clone was observed once. This chain links TRBV7-9 with TRBJ1-3; D is undetermined. The germline gives CDR1 SEHNR, CDR2 FQNEAQ (reference sequence). The CDR3 runs 14 residues. V was shortened by 3 bases and J by 3 bases, with 9 bases between the two germline ends. Here the CDR3 reads CASSFEGVGNTIYF. The CDR3 nucleotides are TGTGCCAGCAGCTTCGAGGGCGTTGGAAACACCATATATTTT.

J is TRBJ1-1 and V is TRBV19, with TRBD1 matching over 12 bases. Trimming removed 3 bases from V and 0 bases from J; junction bases left unmatched: 8. CDR1 LNHDA and CDR2 SQIVND come from the germline V gene (reference sequence). The CDR3 loop spans 18 amino acids. The DNA of the CDR3 is TGTGCCAGTAGTATGAAGGGACAGGGGGCCACCATGAACACTGAAGCTTTCTTT. This translates into CASSMKGQGATMNTEAFF.

This chain joins TRBV7-8 and TRBJ1-6; TRBD1 agrees at 7 bases. Per germline, CDR1 SGHVS and CDR2 FQNEAQ. The CDR3 is made up of 16 amino acids. V dropped 1 base and J dropped 3; count of bases not matched to a gene: 3. CDR3 bases: TGTGCCAGCAGCTTAGTGGGACAGAGCTATAATTCACCCCTCCACTTT. It specifies CASSLVGQSYNSPLHF.

The gene calls are TRBV27 and TRBJ1-5; D unresolved. Germline CDR1 MNHEY, CDR2 SMNVEV (reference sequence). This CDR3 has 17 amino acids. The V end lost 0 bases, the J end lost 1 base, and 13 bases lay between the germline ends. Here the CDR3 DNA reads TGTGCCAGCAGTTTATCAAAAGCGGCAGTGAGCAATCAGCCCCAGCATTTT. It translates to CASSLSKAAVSNQPQHF.

The table lists this clone with a count of one. J is TRBJ1-2 and V is TRBV18, with 11 nucleotides matching TRBD1. Germline values: CDR1 KGHSH, CDR2 LQKENI. Losses at the gene ends were 4 bases for V and 8 bases for J; bases not matched to a gene: 3. The CDR3 is 13 residues long. CDR3 residues: CASSQGQGVGYTF. CDR3 DNA: TGTGCCAGCTCACAGGGACAGGGGGTCGGCTACACCTTC.

The CDR3 here is CASSLTEDRATNEKLFF. Here the CDR3 DNA reads TGTGCCAGCAGCTTAACGGAGGACAGGGCAACTAATGAAAAACTGTTTTTT. The V gene is TRBV7-4, the J gene TRBJ1-4; the match to TRBD1 covers 8 bases. With 2 bases clipped from V and 0 bases from J, the junction kept 5 bases outside the gene matches. The CDR3 totals 17 residues. CDR1 and CDR2 from the germline V gene are SGHVT and SQSDAQ.

This clone was seen a single time. The rearrangement links TRBV15 to TRBJ1-2; D not resolved. This CDR3 is built from 18 residues. Trimming took off 0 bases at V and 0 bases at J, with 17 bases between the two ends. Germline V gene data show CDR1 as LNHNV and CDR2 as YYDKDF (reference sequence). The CDR3 reads CATSRDTQLGGANYGYTF. The DNA of the CDR3 is TGTGCCACCAGCAGAGATACCCAGCTCGGAGGAGCTAACTATGGCTACACCTTC.

The rearrangement links TRBV3-1 (or the pseudogene TRBV3-2) to TRBJ1-3, with TRBD1 as a possible D gene (5 bases). The CDR3 is 18 amino acids. Between the trimmed V and J ends, which lost 1 base and 0 bases, there was a span of 16 bases. Germline values: CDR1 LGHDT, CDR2 YNNKEL (reference sequence). This CDR3 is CASSQASAGIFSGNTIYF. The CDR3 DNA sequence: TGTGCCAGCAGCCAAGCCTCGGCAGGGATCTTCTCTGGAAACACCATATATTTT.

The chain combines TRBV11-2 with TRBJ2-3; perhaps TRBD1 as D (6 bases). V was shortened by 10 bases and J by 2 bases, with 13 bases between the two germline ends. CDR3 length: 13 amino acids. In germline, CDR1 is SGHAT, CDR2 FQNNGV. The CDR3 spells CATWDTLTDTQYF. The CDR3 coding sequence is TGTGCCACGTGGGACACCCTCACAGATACGCAGTATTTT.

This chain joins TRBV24-1 and TRBJ2-1; 13 nucleotides agree with TRBD2. The CDR3 runs 15 residues. From germline, CDR1 is KGHDR and CDR2 SFDVKD. Trimming took 5 bases from V and 7 from J; bases not matched to a gene: 4. The CDR3 protein is CATSGKTSGRNEQFF. The CDR3 bases are TGTGCCACCAGTGGTAAGACTAGCGGGAGGAATGAGCAGTTCTTC.

The chain couples TRBV7-2 to TRBJ2-7; tentatively, D is TRBD2 (5 bases). V lost 1 base and J 4 bases, leaving 14 bases between the germline ends. In germline, CDR1 is SGHTA, CDR2 FQGNSA. The CDR3 spans 15 residues. The CDR3 DNA follows: TGTGCCAGCAGCTTAGGAGCGGTCAGCACTTACGAGCAGTACTTC. Translating gives CASSLGAVSTYEQYF.

There are a few counts of this clone. The V gene is TRBV9, the J gene TRBJ1-5; possible D gene TRBD1, 6 bases. The CDR3 length is 14 residues. Germline values: CDR1 SGDLS, CDR2 YYNGEE. Trimming took 10 bases from V and 4 from J, leaving 18 bases between them. The DNA for the CDR3 is TGTGCCGGCCCGACAGGACCGAGGAATCAGCCCCAGCATTTT. This sequence encodes CAGPTGPRNQPQHF. The full variable domain, completed using reference TRBV9 and TRBJ1-5, is DSGVTQTPKHLITATGQRVTLRCSPRSGDLSVYWYQQSLDQGLQFLIQYYNGEERAKGNILERFSAQQFPDLHSELNLSSLELGDSALYFCAGPTGPRNQPQHFGDGTRLSIL.

The chain is built from TRBV28 and TRBJ2-3; possible D gene TRBD2, 7 bases. The V end was cut by 5 bases, the J end by 2 bases, with 11 bases between. Germline V gene sequence: CDR1 MDHEN, CDR2 SYDVKM. The CDR3 runs 14 residues. The CDR3, as DNA: TGTGCCAGCAGTAAGGGGGGGGCCACAGATACGCAGTATTTT. It translates to CASSKGGATDTQYF.

The rearrangement links TRBV28 to TRBJ2-1; 11 bases agree with TRBD2. The CDR3 is 18 amino acids. Losses at the gene ends were 6 bases for V and 3 bases for J; bases not matched to a gene: 13. The V gene's germline CDR1 is MDHEN and CDR2 SYDVKM. The CDR3 bases are TGTGCCAGCAGCCCCGGTTTAGCGGGAGGGCCGGGCTACAATGAGCAGTTCTTC. Its translation: CASSPGLAGGPGYNEQFF.

The chain links TRBV7-2 to TRBJ2-2; 12 bases are a match to TRBD2. The CDR3 sequence is 17 residues long. Germline assignment: CDR1 SGHTA and CDR2 FQGNSA. V gave up 5 bases and J gave up 6 bases; unmatched junction bases: 10. The CDR3 region has the DNA TGTGCCAGCAGCCCAGAGTGGCTAGCGGGAGGGCCCGGGGAGCTGTTTTTT. Protein product: CASSPEWLAGGPGELFF. The complete variable domain, with remaining parts taken from reference TRBV7-2 and TRBJ2-2, reads GAGVSQSPSNKVTEKGKDVELRCDPISGHTALYWYRQSLGQGLEFLIYFQGNSAPDKSGLPSDRFSAERTGGSVSTLTIQRTQQEDSAVYLCASSPEWLAGGPGELFFGEGSRLTVL.

The chain employs TRBV21-1 and TRBJ2-5; the table's D call TRBD2 went unverified against the DNA. TRBV21-1 is tagged as a pseudogene. The CDR3 runs 19 residues. DNA of the CDR3: TGTGCCAGCAGCAAAAAGAGCGGACCTAGCGGGAGCGTCCAAGAGGCCCAGTACTTC. It translates to CASSKKSGPSGSVQEAQYF.

The chain carries TRBV10-3 and TRBJ2-7; TRBD1 agrees at 11 bases. V trimming: 8 bases; J trimming: 4 bases; junction bases outside the gene matches: 10. This CDR3 has 15 amino acids. The germline V gene has CDR1 ENHRY and CDR2 SYGVKD. CDR3 amino acids: CAISTTGTGGYEQYF. DNA of the CDR3: TGTGCCATCTCGACAACCGGGACAGGGGGATACGAGCAGTACTTC.

The V call is TRBV27, the J call TRBJ2-7, with 12 nucleotides matching TRBD1. Germline CDR1 is MNHEY and CDR2 is SMNVEV (reference sequence). CDR3 length: 15 residues. V was pared by 2 bases and J by 6 bases, with 5 bases of the junction left unmatched. The CDR3 DNA follows: TGTGCCAGCAGTTTAGGGGACAGGGGGCAGTTCGAGCAGTACTTC. It encodes CASSLGDRGQFEQYF.